The clone carrying this T cell receptor (beta chain) was counted a few times. Its matching antigen is unknown. Clones were sequenced by immunoSEQ multiplex PCR, and TCRdb holds only the in-frame ones, with some missing. The repertoire holds approximately 51,000 clones, with 60% to 80% as singletons. The data derive from a study of OX40 agonist ivuxolimab in advanced cancers. Study-level information: The study treated patients with ivuxolimab, an agonistic anti-OX40 (CD134) antibody. Study-wide results and limits: Some of the nonresponding patients also showed low levels of normalized T-cell clonal expansion. Among patients with partial responses at 0.1-3.0 mg/kg, clonal expansion was among the lowest.

This CDR3 region has 18 residues. The V segment lost 6 bases and the J segment 8 bases; nucleotides outside the gene matches: 20. CDR1 is MDHEN and CDR2 is SYDVKM in the germline V gene. The chain employs TRBV28 and TRBJ2-2; TRBD2 matches at 8 bases. Source: CD4+ or CD8+ T cells sorted from blood, taken in a trial of the OX40 agonist ivuxolimab. This TCR derives from an adult with an advanced solid tumor such as melanoma, head and neck, liver or kidney cancer. This CDR3 is CASRALRGTPGGGGELFF. The CDR3 nucleotides read TGTGCCAGCAGAGCCCTCCGGGGGACCCCGGGGGGGGGAGGGGAGCTGTTTTTT.